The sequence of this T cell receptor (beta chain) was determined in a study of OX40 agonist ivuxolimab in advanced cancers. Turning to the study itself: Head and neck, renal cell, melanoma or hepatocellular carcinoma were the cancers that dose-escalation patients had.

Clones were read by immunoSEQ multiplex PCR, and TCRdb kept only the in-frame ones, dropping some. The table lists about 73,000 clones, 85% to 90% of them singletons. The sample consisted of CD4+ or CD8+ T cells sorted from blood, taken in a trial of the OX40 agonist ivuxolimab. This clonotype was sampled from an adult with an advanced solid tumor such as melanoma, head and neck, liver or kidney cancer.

The chain's CDR3 is CASMGRANSPLHF. The CDR3 nucleotides are TGTGCCAGTATGGGCAGAGCGAATTCACCCCTCCACTTT. The V call is TRBV19, the J call TRBJ1-6; D not certain. From germline, CDR1 is LNHDA and CDR2 SQIVND (reference sequence). Trimming stripped 7 bases from V and 7 bases from J, with 11 bases between. The CDR3 has 13 amino acids. Variable domain in full (rest from reference TRBV19 and TRBJ1-6): DGGITQSPKYLFRKEGQNVTLSCEQNLNHDAMYWYRQDPGQGLRLIYYSQIVNDFQKGDIAEGYSVSREKKESFPLTVTSAQKNPTAFYLCASMGRANSPLHFGNGTRLTVT.